This T cell receptor beta chain was captured by sequencing in a study of early T cells in non-severe SARS-CoV-2 infection (dated by TCRdb to the early 2020s). Turning to the overall study: TCR sequencing used bulk RNA from unsorted whole blood, so alpha and beta chains could not be paired. Broad study findings and their caveats: VDJdb matching was skewed toward anti-spike CD8 responses and likely underestimated virus-specific expansions, missing private and CD4 specificities.

As concerns this clonotype: The specificity of this receptor is unknown. Base qualities were left out, and no much larger clone turns up one base away.

From its cysteine to its phenylalanine, the CDR3 spans 18 amino acids. The kept DNA is CDR3 alone, 54 bases in frame from the first base. In the germline V gene (reference sequence), CDR1 corresponds to MNHEY and CDR2 to SMNVEV. V is pruned by 2 bases and J by 1 base, leaving 9 bases of the junction without a gene match. The library relied on 5' RACE. The instrument was a NextSeq 500. To correct for sequencing error and PCR bias, the TCR library protocol tagged individual cDNA molecules with unique molecular identifiers. TCR alpha and beta chains were both sequenced, and the abundances of alpha and beta sequences in each sample were closely correlated with each other. Turning to the authors' computational methods: V gene, J gene and CDR3 annotation of TCR sequences was performed with Decombinator V4. Expanded TCRs were defined as changing significantly between any two time points under a Poisson model with p below 0.0001. Abundances of TCRs were expressed as counts per million after normalisation to the total number of TCRs sequenced in each sample. TRAV1-2 paired with TRAJ12, TRAJ20 or TRAJ33 defined MAIT TCRs, while TRAV10 paired with TRAJ18 defined iNKT TCRs. A search of VDJdb, accessed on 1 November 2021, was run for TCRs annotated to CMV, EBV and SARS-CoV-2, with TCRs annotated for multiple antigens excluded. TCRdb reprocessing: public reads trimmed at Q25 with fastp, clones called with MiXCR, in-frame beta chains kept. Records with the same CDR3 protein are collapsed into one entry carrying the most frequent genes and DNA. These V and J calls are TCRdb output, not the study's own analysis. Counted in this sample were approximately 28,000 distinct CDR3 sequences; about 4.9% of them appeared once. The ten largest make up approximately 5% of the sample.

This was a case-control study nested in a cohort of healthcare workers in London, UK, who had nasopharyngeal swab PCR tests and blood samples taken every week. Healthcare workers were recruited between 23 and 31 March 2020, during the week of the UK lockdown, and were followed weekly for up to about 16 weeks. The sequence came from an adult who was a healthcare worker with PCR-confirmed SARS-CoV-2 infection or an uninfected control (not recorded which). This chain is built from TRBV27 and TRBJ2-2, and 8 bases in between align with TRBD2. The starting material was whole blood, obtained at baseline. The CDR3 loop reads CASSLIPPGGLNTGELFF. The nucleotides are TGTGCCAGCAGTTTAATACCTCCGGGGGGGCTGAACACCGGGGAGCTGTTTTTT.